This T cell receptor (delta chain) was sequenced for a study of gamma delta lymphoproliferative disorders and STAT genes. Overall study context: The LymphoTrack Dx TCRG Assay amplified gamma chains from at least 50 ng of genomic DNA. Delta libraries were made per EuroClonality-NGS working group procedure.

Sequencing used genomic DNA taken from PBMCs of patients and controls. Findings and caveats of the study: Delta repertoires did not separate groups, but patient gamma repertoires clustered apart. Leukemic cells skewed toward terminal effectors, unlike likely varied control T cells.

In germline, CDR1 is GEAIGNYY, CDR2 EKD. This CDR3 is 17 amino acids long. Losses at the gene ends were 5 bases for V and 0 bases for J; bases not matched to a gene: 9. With CATT, TCRdb re-called clones from the multiplex PCR reads. The sample consists of 1,500 to 2,000 delta-chain clones, 2.9% of them appearing once. A few counts support this clone. The antigen remains unidentified. A read error is likely here: a far larger clone is one base away. This same CDR3 is encoded by further DNA sequences in the sample. The chain combines TRDV2 with TRDJ1; 12 nucleotides line up with TRDD3. This clonotype originated in a human donor in good health. Source material: blood. CDR3 residues: CACVPLGDTGDTDKLIF. The CDR3, as DNA: TGTGCCTGTGTCCCACTGGGGGATACAGGGGACACCGATAAACTCATCTTT.